These 15 T cell receptor beta chains came from one sample sequenced in a study of CD8+ T cells in alopecia areata. RNA was extracted and reverse transcribed into cDNA as the sequencing template. Sequenced by immunoSEQ multiplex PCR; TCRdb stores in-frame clones only, minus some. This sample has some 160,000 clones, with roughly 60% found just once. The sample was CD8+ T cells sorted from blood. These receptors were taken from a human donor in good health.

The CDR3 spells CASSPGTDNYGYTF. The CDR3 coding sequence is TGTGCCAGCAGCCCCGGGACAGACAACTATGGCTACACCTTC. The chain joins TRBV9 to TRBJ1-2, with TRBD1 matching over 7 bases. V lost 4 bases to trimming and J lost 2 bases; unmatched junction nucleotides: 5. Germline CDR1 SGDLS, CDR2 YYNGEE. CDR3 length: 14 amino acids.

V is TRBV27 and J is TRBJ2-1; TRBD2 aligns across 7 bases. V shed 8 bases, J shed 4 bases, and the junction held 5 bases outside the gene matches. The germline gives CDR1 MNHEY, CDR2 SMNVEV (reference sequence). The CDR3 consists of 13 residues. The CDR3 DNA follows: TGTGCCAGCGCCGAGCGGGGTTACAATGAGCAGTTCTTC. Residues: CASAERGYNEQFF.

The chain recombines TRBV5-1 with TRBJ2-1, with 7 bases matching TRBD1. The CDR3 length is 13 residues. The junction had 2 bases not matched to a gene; V was cut back by 0 bases and J by 8 bases. Germline CDR1 is SGHRS and CDR2 is YFSETQ. The CDR3 nucleotides are TGCGCCAGCAGCTTGGAGGGGGCCTATGAGCAGTTCTTC. Translated: CASSLEGAYEQFF.

This chain uses TRBV25-1 with TRBJ2-7, with D possibly TRBD2 on 5 matching bases. Germline V CDR1 and CDR2: MGHDK, SYGVNS. This CDR3 comprises 13 residues. V was trimmed by 5 bases and J by 7 bases, leaving 15 bases between them. The CDR3 bases are TGTGCCAGCAGTCCCGGGCAATCGGGGGAGCAGTACTTC. Encoded protein: CASSPGQSGEQYF.

The V call is TRBV29-1, the J call TRBJ2-5; TRBD1 agrees at 7 bases. Germline V gene sequence: CDR1 SQVTM, CDR2 ANQGSEA. The V segment lost 3 bases and the J segment 5 bases; nucleotides outside the gene matches: 12. The CDR3 spans 15 residues. The CDR3 nucleotides read TGCAGCGTTGACCTCACGGACAGGTGGAGGGAGACCCAGTACTTC. It specifies CSVDLTDRWRETQYF.

V is TRBV7-9 and J is TRBJ2-2; D not resolved. The CDR3 is 12 amino acids. Germline V gives CDR1 SEHNR, CDR2 FQNEAQ (reference sequence). V lost 3 bases to trimming and J lost 4 bases, with 3 bases between them. The CDR3 loop reads CASSLSTGELFF. CDR3 nucleotide sequence: TGTGCCAGCAGCTTGAGCACCGGGGAGCTGTTTTTT.

The J gene is TRBJ2-2, the V gene TRBV12-5, with 7 nucleotides matching TRBD2. Per germline, CDR1 LGHNT and CDR2 FRNRAP. The CDR3 is made up of 15 amino acids. V was clipped by 1 base and J by 1 base; unmatched bases: 0. The CDR3 coding sequence is TGTGCTAGTGGTTTGGCGGGAGGGAACACCGGGGAGCTGTTTTTT. This gives the protein CASGLAGGNTGELFF.

The chain couples TRBV9 to TRBJ2-4; 8 positions agree with TRBD2. The CDR3 covers 18 residues. Germline V CDR1 and CDR2: SGDLS, YYNGEE. V shed 0 bases and J 0 bases; nucleotides not matched to a gene: 8. DNA for the CDR3: TGTGCCAGCAGCGTAGTGACTAGCGAGGGAGTAGCCAAAAACATTCAGTACTTC. This codes for CASSVVTSEGVAKNIQYF.

This chain joins TRBV11-2 and TRBJ1-2, with TRBD1 matching 8 bases. The CDR3 consists of 15 residues. Germline CDR1 is SGHAT and CDR2 is FQNNGV. Trimming removed 1 base from V and 4 bases from J; junction bases left unmatched: 5. CDR3: CASSLGRGLGYGYTF. The CDR3 nucleotides read TGTGCCAGCAGCTTAGGCAGGGGGCTGGGCTATGGCTACACCTTC.

The CDR3, as DNA: TGCGCCAGCAGCCAAACAGTCCAAGAGACCCAGTACTTC. Its translation is CASSQTVQETQYF. V and J are TRBV4-1 and TRBJ2-5, with unresolved D. The CDR3 extends over 13 amino acids. Trimming removed 2 bases at V and 1 base at J, with 5 bases between. Germline CDR1 reads MGHRA; CDR2 reads YSYEKL.

This clone was counted a few times. The chain is built from TRBV28 and TRBJ1-5, with D perhaps TRBD1 (5 bases). V was clipped by 7 bases and J by 1 base, with 11 bases between them. The CDR3 loop spans 14 amino acids. Germline CDR1 and CDR2: MDHEN and SYDVKM. The CDR3 DNA is TGTGCCAGCACCCTCTGGGGGAGCAATCAGCCCCAGCATTTT. It is translated as CASTLWGSNQPQHF.

The chain recombines TRBV2 with TRBJ1-3; D remains ambiguous. V gave up 8 bases and J gave up 2 bases, with 16 bases separating them. The germline V gene has CDR1 SNHLY and CDR2 FYNNEI. The CDR3 runs 15 residues. CDR3 coding DNA: TGTGCCAGCCTCGCGACCGCCGCCGCTGGAAACACCATATATTTT. Protein product: CASLATAAAGNTIYF.

The chain carries TRBV11-2 and TRBJ2-1, with no clear D. The V gene lost 1 base and the J gene lost 0 bases, with 10 bases spanning the gap. The length of the CDR3 is 16 residues. The germline CDR1 and CDR2 sequences are SGHAT and FQNNGV. The CDR3 region has the DNA TGTGCCAGCAGCTTAGTTTTCCCTAGCTCCTACAATGAGCAGTTCTTC. Its translation is CASSLVFPSSYNEQFF.

The chain has TRBV29-1 and TRBJ1-2, with D possibly being TRBD1 (6 bases). Germline CDR1 reads SQVTM; CDR2 reads ANQGSEA. V lost 5 bases, J lost 8 bases, and 12 bases lay in between. This CDR3 region has 11 residues. CDR3 sequence reads: CSVQGRVGYTF. CDR3 nucleotide sequence: TGCAGCGTTCAGGGGAGGGTCGGCTACACCTTC.

This clone was observed a handful of times. V gene TRBV2 combines with J gene TRBJ1-5; 7 bases map to TRBD1. Germline CDR1 is SNHLY and CDR2 is FYNNEI. V dropped 4 bases and J dropped 0; count of bases not matched to a gene: 6. This CDR3 is 16 amino acids long. CDR3 loop: CASSATGTISNQPQHF. CDR3 sequence (DNA): TGTGCCAGCAGTGCGACAGGGACGATTAGCAATCAGCCCCAGCATTTT.